This TCR beta chain was retrieved from a study of shared clonotypes between healthy human individuals. General observations from the study: Despite large depth, sorted-subset datasets appeared incompletely sequenced. Measured sharing among donors was expected to vary with sequencing depth.

Over several immunoSEQ plates, each subset's genomic DNA was distributed in even portions. Some clones are missing from TCRdb's copy, which holds only in-frame ones; the method was immunoSEQ multiplex PCR. The table shows some 1,400,000 clones, with around 97% occurring only once. The authors divided CD4+ cells into CD45RA+ naive and CD45RA-negative memory subsets. In regard to this clone: No antigen is known for it.

The receptor's source is a man in his thirties or forties in good health. The sample consisted of naive CD4+ T cells sorted from blood. Indicated subset: CD45RA+ positively selected.

CDR3 sequence: CASSFQREGDEQFF. In DNA, the CDR3 is TGCGCCAGCAGCTTTCAGCGGGAGGGGGATGAGCAGTTCTTC. V is TRBV5-1 and J is TRBJ2-1, with 10 bases aligning to TRBD2. The V and J ends lost 2 bases and 8 bases, in that order; junction bases with no gene match: 4. This CDR3 has 14 amino acids. Per germline, CDR1 SGHRS and CDR2 YFSETQ.